In this sample, the clone carrying this T cell receptor beta chain turned up many times. Its antigen is not known. MiXCR, applied by TCRdb to the reads, yields one record per CDR3 protein. The table includes approximately 910,000 distinct CDR3 sequences, approximately 33% detected once. The sample is drawn from a study of T cell repertoires in cytomegalovirus infection. Study overall: It was recently identified HLA-C-restricted and well-studied HLA-B-restricted CMV epitopes that the study used.

With 7 bases clipped from V and 2 bases from J, the junction kept 5 bases outside the gene matches. Germline-derived CDR1 and CDR2 are MNHNY and SVGAGI (reference sequence). The CDR3 covers 16 residues. The chain joins TRBV6-6 to TRBJ2-1, with 13 bases matching TRBD2. The sample in question was cultured CD8+ T cells from PBMCs, obtained from culture after CMV antigen stimulation. The TCR originated in a human donor in good health (CMV status not recorded). Some clones in this sample may be carry-over from other donors' samples. CDR3 region: CASTWTSGGPYNEQFF. The CDR3 bases are TGTGCCAGCACCTGGACTAGCGGGGGCCCCTACAATGAGCAGTTCTTC.